The source of this T cell receptor beta chain is a study of neurological immune-mediated disorders. Points from the study as a whole: CDR3 amino acid sequences of expanded clones were not shared across subjects, a result suggesting private repertoires in all groups.

The cDNA was generated through 5'RACE incorporating 10-nucleotide random UMIs. TCRdb fed the 5' RACE reads into MiXCR, producing one record per CDR3 protein. The sample has around 130,000 distinct CDR3 sequences, roughly 3.2% seen once. In its sample, this clonotype was seen many times. Antigen: not known. Source material was 2 million unsorted PBMCs, stored at -80 °C in RNAlater. V lost 6 bases, J lost 10 bases, and 13 bases lay in between. The germline gives CDR1 DFQATT, CDR2 SNEGSKA (reference sequence). This CDR3 is built from 11 residues. The rearrangement uses TRBV20-1 and TRBJ1-3, with D tentatively TRBD1 (5 bases). Sequencing was carried out using PBMCs. The sequence was collected from a woman aged 25 to 39 with multiple sclerosis. CDR3 nucleotide sequence: TGCAGTGCCCGTCTGGGGGAAACCATATATTTT. Residues: CSARLGETIYF.